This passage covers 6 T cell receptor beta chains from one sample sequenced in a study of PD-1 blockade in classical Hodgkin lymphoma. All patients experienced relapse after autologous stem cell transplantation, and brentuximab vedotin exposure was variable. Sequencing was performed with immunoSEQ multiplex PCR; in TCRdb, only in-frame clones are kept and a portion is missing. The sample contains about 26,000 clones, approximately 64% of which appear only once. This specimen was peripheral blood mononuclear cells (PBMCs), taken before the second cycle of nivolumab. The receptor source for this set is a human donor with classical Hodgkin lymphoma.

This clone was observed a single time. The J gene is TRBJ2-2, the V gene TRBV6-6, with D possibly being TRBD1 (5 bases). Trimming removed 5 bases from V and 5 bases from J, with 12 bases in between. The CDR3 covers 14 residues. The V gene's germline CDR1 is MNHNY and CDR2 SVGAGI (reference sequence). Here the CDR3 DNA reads TGTGCCAGCAGTCTTCCCAAGGGGACCGGGGAGCTGTTTTTT. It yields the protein CASSLPKGTGELFF.

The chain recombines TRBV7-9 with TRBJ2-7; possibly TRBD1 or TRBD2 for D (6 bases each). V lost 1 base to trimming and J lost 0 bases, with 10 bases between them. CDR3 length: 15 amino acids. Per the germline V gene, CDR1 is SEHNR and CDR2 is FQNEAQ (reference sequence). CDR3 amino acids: CASSLEEGGSYEQYF. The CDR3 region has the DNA TGTGCCAGCAGCTTAGAAGAGGGGGGCTCCTACGAGCAGTACTTC.

The CDR3 DNA is TGTGCCAGTAGTCAAGGTCGGGGAATCGGGGAGCTGTTTTTT. Translated, it gives CASSQGRGIGELFF. The chain has TRBV19 and TRBJ2-2; possibly TRBD2 for D (5 bases). Deletions cut 5 bases from V and 7 bases from J, with 14 bases between. Germline CDR1 reads LNHDA; CDR2 reads SQIVND (reference sequence). The CDR3 has 14 amino acids.

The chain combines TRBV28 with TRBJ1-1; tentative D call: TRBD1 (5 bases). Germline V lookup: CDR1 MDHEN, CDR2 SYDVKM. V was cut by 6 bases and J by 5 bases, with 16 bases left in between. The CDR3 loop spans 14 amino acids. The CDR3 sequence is CASSYGGTVTEAFF. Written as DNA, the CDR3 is TGTGCCAGCAGCTATGGGGGTACCGTGACTGAAGCTTTCTTT.

The CDR3 DNA reads TGTGCCAGTAGTATAGGCCTGCAGCAAATAAATGAGCAGTTCTTC. Its protein is CASSIGLQQINEQFF. The chain joins TRBV19 to TRBJ2-1, with D hard to call. The CDR3 has 15 residues. Germline V gene lookup returns CDR1 LNHDA and CDR2 SQIVND (reference sequence). V lost 1 base and J lost 7, with 14 bases in between.

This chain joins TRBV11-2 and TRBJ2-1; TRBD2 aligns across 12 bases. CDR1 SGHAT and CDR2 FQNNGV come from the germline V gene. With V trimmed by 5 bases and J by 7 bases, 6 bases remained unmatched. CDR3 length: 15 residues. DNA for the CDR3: TGTGCCAGCAGCCACCCGACTAGCGGGGGAAATGAGCAGTTCTTC. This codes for CASSHPTSGGNEQFF.